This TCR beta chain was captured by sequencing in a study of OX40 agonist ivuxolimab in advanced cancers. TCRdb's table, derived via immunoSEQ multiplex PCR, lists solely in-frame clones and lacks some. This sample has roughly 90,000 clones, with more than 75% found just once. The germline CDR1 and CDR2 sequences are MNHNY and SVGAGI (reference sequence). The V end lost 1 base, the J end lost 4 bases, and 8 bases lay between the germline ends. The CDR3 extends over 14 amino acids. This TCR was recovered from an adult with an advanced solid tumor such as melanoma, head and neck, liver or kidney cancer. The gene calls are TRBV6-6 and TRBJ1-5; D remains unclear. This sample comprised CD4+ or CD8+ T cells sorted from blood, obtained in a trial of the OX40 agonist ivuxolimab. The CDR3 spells CASSYLQQNQPQHF. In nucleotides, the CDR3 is TGTGCCAGCAGTTACTTGCAACAAAATCAGCCCCAGCATTTT.